Ten or more counts support the clone carrying this T cell receptor (beta chain). Described time point: newly diagnosed GD, antithyroid drugs for less than 3 months. Researchers made the TCR library from RNA that was extracted from PBMCs. The authors built TCR beta libraries using iRepertoire HTBI primers and Arm-PCR of CDR3 regions. TCRdb processed the multiplex PCR reads anew with MiXCR; each CDR3 protein has one entry. This sample carries 530,000 or so distinct CDR3 sequences, roughly 14% of them seen once, and the ten largest clones take over 7.5%. This sample was included in a study of regulatory T cells in long-lasting Graves disease. Germline V gives CDR1 SGHRS, CDR2 YFSETQ. Deletions cut 4 bases from V and 7 bases from J, with 15 bases between. This CDR3 is built from 14 residues. This sample was shared with a second study, whose subject was T cells in Graves' hyperthyroidism and ophthalmopathy.

The V and J genes are TRBV5-1 and TRBJ2-1, with D possibly TRBD1 on 5 matching bases. The sequence was collected from a man aged 25-40 years with Graves disease. Material: peripheral blood mononuclear cells (PBMCs), obtained at new diagnosis, from a patient treated with antithyroid drugs. CDR3 bases: TGCGCCAGCAGCGCCAAGGGGATTTTGAATGAGCAGTTCTTC. Amino acid sequence: CASSAKGILNEQFF. The entire variable domain, with the rest obtained from reference TRBV5-1 and TRBJ2-1, is as follows: KAGVTQTPRYLIKTRGQQVTLSCSPISGHRSVSWYQQTPGQGLQFLFEYFSETQRNKGNFPGRFSGRQFSNSRSEMNVSTLELGDSALYLCASSAKGILNEQFFGPGTRLTVL.